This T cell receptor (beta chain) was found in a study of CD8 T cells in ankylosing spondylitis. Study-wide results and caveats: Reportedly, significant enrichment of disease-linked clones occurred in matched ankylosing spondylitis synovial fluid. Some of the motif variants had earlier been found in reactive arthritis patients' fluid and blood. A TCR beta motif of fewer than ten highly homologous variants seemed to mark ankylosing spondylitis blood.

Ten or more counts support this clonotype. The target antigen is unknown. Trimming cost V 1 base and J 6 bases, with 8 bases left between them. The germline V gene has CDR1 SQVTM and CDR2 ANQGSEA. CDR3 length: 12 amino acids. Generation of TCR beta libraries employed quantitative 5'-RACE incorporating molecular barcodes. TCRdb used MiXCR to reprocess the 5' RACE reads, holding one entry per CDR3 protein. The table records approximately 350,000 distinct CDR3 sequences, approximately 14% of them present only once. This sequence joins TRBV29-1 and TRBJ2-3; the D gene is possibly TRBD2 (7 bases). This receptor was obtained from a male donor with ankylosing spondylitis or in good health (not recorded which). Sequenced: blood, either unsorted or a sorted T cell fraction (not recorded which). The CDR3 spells CSVEGGGDTQYF. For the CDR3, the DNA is TGCAGCGTTGAAGGGGGGGGCGATACGCAGTATTTT.